This entry lists 4 T cell receptor beta chains sequenced from one sample in a study of blood T cell repertoires in COVID-19. This table comes from immunoSEQ multiplex PCR, and its TCRdb copy is limited to in-frame clones, with some not included. The sample shows around 120,000 clones, around 79% of them seen only once. Sequencing was carried out using peripheral blood. Source of these receptors: a man in his 70s with acute or convalescent COVID-19.

The chain employs TRBV5-6 and TRBJ1-2; 7 positions agree with TRBD1. The J segment lost 4 bases and the V segment lost 6 bases, leaving 6 bases of the junction unmatched. Germline assignment: CDR1 SGHDT and CDR2 YYEEEE. The CDR3 runs to 13 residues. The CDR3 region is CASILQGLYGYTF. The CDR3 DNA follows: TGTGCCAGCATCCTACAGGGGCTCTATGGCTACACCTTC.

This clone came up a few times. V usage is TRBV7-3 and J usage is TRBJ1-3; unclear D gene. The CDR3 covers 14 residues. Germline V gives CDR1 SGHTA, CDR2 FQGTGA. V was pared by 2 bases and J by 4 bases, with 9 bases between. In nucleotides, the CDR3 is TGTGCCAGCAGCTTATCGTACGGGGGAAACACCATATATTTT. Its translation is CASSLSYGGNTIYF.

This clone turned up a few times. The chain is built from TRBV19 and TRBJ1-2, with TRBD1 matching over 9 bases. The CDR3 contains 16 residues. Germline V CDR1 and CDR2: LNHDA, SQIVND (reference sequence). Losses at the gene ends were 6 bases for V and 4 bases for J; bases not matched to a gene: 12. The CDR3 loop is CASRTGGSAISYGYTF. The CDR3 bases are TGTGCCAGTAGAACAGGGGGCTCTGCTATATCCTATGGCTACACCTTC.

The chain links TRBV5-4 to TRBJ1-2; 10 nucleotides match TRBD1. The CDR3 sequence is 15 residues long. V lost 3 bases to trimming and J lost 2 bases; unmatched junction nucleotides: 4. Germline V gene data show CDR1 as SGHNT and CDR2 as YYREEE (reference sequence). The CDR3 nucleotides are TGTGCCAGCAGCTCGCCGGGACAGGGGAACTATGGCTACACCTTC. The encoded protein is CASSSPGQGNYGYTF.